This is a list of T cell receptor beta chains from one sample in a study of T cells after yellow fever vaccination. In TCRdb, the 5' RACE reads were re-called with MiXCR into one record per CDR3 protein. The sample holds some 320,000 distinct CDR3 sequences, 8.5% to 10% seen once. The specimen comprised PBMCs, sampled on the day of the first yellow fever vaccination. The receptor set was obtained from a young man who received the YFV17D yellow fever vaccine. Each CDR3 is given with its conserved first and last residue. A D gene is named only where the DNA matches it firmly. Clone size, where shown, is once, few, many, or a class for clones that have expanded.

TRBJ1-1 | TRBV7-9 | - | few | CASSLGSLASEAFF | TGTGCCAGCAGCTTAGGTAGTTTGGCTTCTGAAGCTTTCTTT
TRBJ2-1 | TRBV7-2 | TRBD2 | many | CACTSGQNEQFF | TGTGCCTGTACTAGCGGCCAAAATGAGCAGTTCTTC
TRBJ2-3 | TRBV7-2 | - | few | CASSSPASTDTQYF | TGTGCCAGCAGCTCACCAGCTAGCACAGATACGCAGTATTTT
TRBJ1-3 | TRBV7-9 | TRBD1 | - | CASSIDRVSGNTIYF | TGTGCCAGCAGTATCGACAGGGTCTCTGGAAACACCATATATTTT
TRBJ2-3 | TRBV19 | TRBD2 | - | CASQTLAGARTDTQYF | TGTGCCAGCCAAACACTAGCGGGGGCCCGCACAGATACGCAGTATTTT
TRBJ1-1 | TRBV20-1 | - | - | CSARGGMNTEAFF | TGCAGTGCTAGGGGGGGCATGAACACTGAAGCTTTCTTT
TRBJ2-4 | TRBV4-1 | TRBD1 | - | CASSHPSGGENIQYF | TGCGCCAGCAGCCATCCCTCAGGGGGCGAAAACATTCAGTACTTC
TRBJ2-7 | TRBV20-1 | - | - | CSATSSWTEAYEQYF | TGCAGTGCCACCTCTTCCTGGACTGAGGCCTACGAGCAGTACTTC
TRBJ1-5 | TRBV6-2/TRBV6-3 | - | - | CASSIRTVNQPQHF | TGTGCCAGCAGTATAAGGACAGTGAATCAGCCCCAGCATTTT
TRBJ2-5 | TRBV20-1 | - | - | CSAFGGGAETQYF | TGCAGTGCTTTTGGAGGGGGGGCTGAGACCCAGTACTTC
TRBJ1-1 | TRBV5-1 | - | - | CASSYGGGYTEAFF | TGCGCCAGCAGCTACGGAGGGGGGTACACTGAAGCTTTCTTT
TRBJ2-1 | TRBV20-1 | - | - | CSARDLGIEYNEQFF | TGCAGTGCTAGAGATCTCGGAATAGAGTACAATGAGCAGTTCTTC
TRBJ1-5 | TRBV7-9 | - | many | CASSSWGQPQHF | TGTGCCAGCAGCTCCTGGGGCCAGCCCCAGCATTTT
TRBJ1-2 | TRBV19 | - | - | CASSPDSTGTFYGYTF | TGTGCCAGTAGTCCCGACTCGACCGGGACGTTCTATGGCTACACCTTC
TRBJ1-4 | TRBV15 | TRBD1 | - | CATSSSSWQDRVNEKLFF | TGTGCCACCAGCAGCTCTTCCTGGCAGGACAGGGTAAATGAAAAACTGTTTTTT
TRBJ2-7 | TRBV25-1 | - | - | CASQAQGGYEQYF | TGTGCCAGCCAAGCGCAGGGAGGCTACGAGCAGTACTTC
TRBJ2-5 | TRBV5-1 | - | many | CASSLNVGREETQYF | TGCGCCAGCAGCTTGAATGTCGGTAGGGAAGAGACCCAGTACTTC
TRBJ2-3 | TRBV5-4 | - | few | CASSGEWGKDTQYF | TGTGCCAGCAGCGGGGAGTGGGGAAAAGATACGCAGTATTTT
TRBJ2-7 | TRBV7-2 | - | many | CASSSDRRYEQYF | TGTGCCAGCAGCTCGGACCGGAGATACGAGCAGTACTTC
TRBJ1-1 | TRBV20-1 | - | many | CSASAVGRGSTEAFF | TGCAGTGCTAGTGCAGTGGGCCGGGGCAGCACTGAAGCTTTCTTT
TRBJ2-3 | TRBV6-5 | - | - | CASSYFVLAGVADTQYF | TGTGCCAGCAGTTACTTTGTCTTGGCAGGGGTCGCAGATACGCAGTATTTT
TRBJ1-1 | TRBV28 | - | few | CASTPSGSLNTEAFF | TGTGCCAGCACCCCCTCGGGGTCTTTAAACACTGAAGCTTTCTTT
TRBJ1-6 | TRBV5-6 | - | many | CASSLVRTVNSPLHF | TGTGCCAGCAGCTTGGTTCGGACGGTAAATTCACCCCTCCACTTT
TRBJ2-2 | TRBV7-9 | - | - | CASSGFDTGELFF | TGTGCCAGCAGCGGATTCGACACCGGGGAGCTGTTTTTT
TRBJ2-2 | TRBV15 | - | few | CATSRDWDNTGELFF | TGTGCCACCAGCAGAGATTGGGACAACACCGGGGAGCTGTTTTTT
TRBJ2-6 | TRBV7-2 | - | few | CASSSYSGANVLTF | TGTGCCAGCAGCTCGTACTCTGGGGCCAACGTCCTGACTTTC
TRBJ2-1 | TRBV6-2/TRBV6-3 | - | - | CASSYVGHRADEQFF | TGTGCCAGCAGTTACGTTGGACACAGGGCTGATGAGCAGTTCTTC
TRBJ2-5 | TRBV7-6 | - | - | CASSRLDRQGQETQYF | TGTGCCAGCAGCCGCCTCGATAGGCAGGGGCAAGAGACCCAGTACTTC
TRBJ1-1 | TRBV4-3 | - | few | CASSQTDGGGTEAFF | TGCGCCAGCAGCCAGACTGACGGGGGAGGCACTGAAGCTTTCTTT
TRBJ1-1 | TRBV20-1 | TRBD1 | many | CSARTGGTATEAFF | TGCAGTGCGAGGACAGGGGGTACAGCCACTGAAGCTTTCTTT
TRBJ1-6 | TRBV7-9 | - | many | CASSLEDTDSPLHF | TGTGCCAGCAGCTTAGAGGACACGGATTCACCCCTCCACTTT
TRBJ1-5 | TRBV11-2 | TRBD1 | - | CASSPISGGRTGVPQPQHF | TGTGCCAGCAGCCCCATATCCGGGGGGAGGACAGGGGTTCCTCAGCCCCAGCATTTT
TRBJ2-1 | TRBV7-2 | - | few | CASSVDHEQFF | TGTGCCAGCAGCGTAGATCATGAGCAGTTCTTC
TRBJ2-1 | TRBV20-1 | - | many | CSARGLVGFDEQFF | TGCAGTGCTAGAGGTCTAGTAGGTTTCGATGAGCAGTTCTTC
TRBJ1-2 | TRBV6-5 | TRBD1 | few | CASSYGSGQGSGYTF | TGTGCCAGCAGTTACGGGTCGGGACAGGGAAGTGGCTACACCTTC
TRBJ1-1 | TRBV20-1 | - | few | CSARGQVVTEAFF | TGCAGTGCTAGAGGACAGGTCGTCACTGAAGCTTTCTTT
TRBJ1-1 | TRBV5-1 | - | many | CASSWVDRLNTEAFF | TGCGCCAGCAGCTGGGTTGACAGGCTGAACACTGAAGCTTTCTTT
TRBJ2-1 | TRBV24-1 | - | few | CATSGPSYNEQFF | TGTGCCACCTCGGGCCCGAGCTACAATGAGCAGTTCTTC
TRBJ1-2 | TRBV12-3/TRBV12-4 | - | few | CASNRGGGMGYTF | TGTGCCAGCAACCGGGGGGGTGGGATGGGCTACACCTTC
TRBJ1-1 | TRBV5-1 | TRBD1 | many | CASSLTSGGMNTEAFF | TGCGCCAGCAGCTTGACGTCAGGGGGAATGAACACTGAAGCTTTCTTT
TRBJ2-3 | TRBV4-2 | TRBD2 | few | CARLRASGTDTQYF | TGTGCCAGGCTCCGGGCTAGCGGTACAGATACGCAGTATTTT
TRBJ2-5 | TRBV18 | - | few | CASSPPLDFAKRETQYF | TGTGCCAGCTCACCACCTTTAGACTTTGCAAAACGGGAGACCCAGTACTTC
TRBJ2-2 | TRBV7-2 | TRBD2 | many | CASSLVASGGSTGELFF | TGTGCCAGCAGCTTAGTAGCTAGCGGGGGGTCCACCGGGGAGCTGTTTTTT
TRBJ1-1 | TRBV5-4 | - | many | CASSGSTFMNTEAFF | TGTGCCAGCAGCGGAAGCACATTTATGAACACTGAAGCTTTCTTT
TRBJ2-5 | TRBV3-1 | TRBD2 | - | CASSQVYSGGGQETQYF | TGTGCCAGCAGCCAAGTATACAGCGGGGGTGGACAAGAGACCCAGTACTTC
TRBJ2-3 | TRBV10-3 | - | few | CAISEGPSPDTQYF | TGTGCCATCAGTGAGGGCCCTTCCCCAGATACGCAGTATTTT
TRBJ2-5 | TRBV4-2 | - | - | CASSRGGVAQYF | TGTGCCAGCAGCCGGGGGGGCGTGGCCCAGTACTTC
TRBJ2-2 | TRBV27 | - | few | CASSSKTGELFF | TGTGCCAGCAGCTCGAAGACCGGGGAGCTGTTTTTT
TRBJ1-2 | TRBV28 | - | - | CARRERNGNYGYTF | TGTGCCAGGAGGGAGCGGAACGGTAACTATGGCTACACCTTC
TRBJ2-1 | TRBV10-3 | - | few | CAVQGSSYNEQFF | TGTGCCGTTCAGGGGAGCTCCTACAATGAGCAGTTCTTC
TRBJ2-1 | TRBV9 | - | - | CASSPRSGSSTGEQFF | TGTGCCAGCAGCCCTCGGAGTGGTTCGTCTACGGGTGAGCAGTTCTTC
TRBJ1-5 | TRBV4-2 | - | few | CASPRQPQHF | TGTGCCAGTCCAAGACAGCCCCAGCATTTT
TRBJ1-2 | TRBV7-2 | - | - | CASSARGGSYGYTF | TGTGCCAGCAGCGCCCGTGGGGGTTCCTATGGCTACACCTTC
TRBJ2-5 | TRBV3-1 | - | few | CASSQRPEGETQYF | TGTGCCAGCAGCCAACGTCCGGAGGGGGAGACCCAGTACTTC
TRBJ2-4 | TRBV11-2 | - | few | CASSSGTQNIQYF | TGTGCCAGCAGCTCTGGGACACAAAACATTCAGTACTTC
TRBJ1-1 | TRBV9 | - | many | CASSVEGTPLEAFF | TGTGCCAGCAGCGTAGAAGGGACTCCATTAGAAGCTTTCTTT
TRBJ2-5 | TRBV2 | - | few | CASSLQGRGKTQYF | TGTGCCAGCAGCTTACAGGGGAGGGGTAAGACCCAGTACTTC
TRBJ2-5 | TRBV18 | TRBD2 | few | CATSPPGGPETQYF | TGTGCCACCTCACCACCGGGAGGCCCAGAGACCCAGTACTTC
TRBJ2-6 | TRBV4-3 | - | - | CASSPGYGANVLTF | TGCGCCAGCAGCCCAGGGTATGGGGCCAACGTCCTGACTTTC
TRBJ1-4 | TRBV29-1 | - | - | CSSGNGTKLFF | TGCAGCTCTGGAAACGGGACAAAACTGTTTTTT